This TCR beta chain was sequenced during a study of T cell responses to AZD1222 COVID-19 vaccine. Study observations and caveats: Spike-specific TCRs gained breadth and depth after people received two AZD1222 doses. At study baseline, merely more than 5 AZD1222 recipients were seropositive.

Germline V gene sequence: CDR1 SGHDT, CDR2 YYEEEE. This CDR3 is 15 amino acids long. V lost 5 bases and J lost 1, with 15 bases in between. Notes on this clone: Its antigen is not known.

Clones were read by immunoSEQ multiplex PCR, and TCRdb kept only the in-frame ones, dropping some. The sample holds 150,000 to 200,000 clones, 90% to 95% seen once. The origin of this receptor is an adult in good health. Here the sequenced sample was peripheral blood, taken on day 0 of AZD1222 vaccination. The chain recombines TRBV5-6 with TRBJ1-1; D gene unclear. The CDR3 sequence: CASSFGAGRNTEAFF. The CDR3 DNA follows: TGTGCCAGCAGTTTTGGAGCCGGCAGGAACACTGAAGCTTTCTTT.